A selection of T cell receptor beta chains follows, all from one sample in a study of early T cells in non-severe SARS-CoV-2 infection. TCRdb used MiXCR to reprocess the 5' RACE reads, holding one entry per CDR3 protein. The sample includes roughly 81,000 distinct CDR3 sequences, roughly 6% seen only once; the top ten take roughly 7.8%. Sequencing was carried out using whole blood. These TCRs come from an adult who was a healthcare worker with PCR-confirmed SARS-CoV-2 infection or an uninfected control (not recorded which). CDR3s include the opening cysteine and the closing phenylalanine or tryptophan. The order of the fields is J gene, clone size, D gene, V gene, CDR3 protein, CDR3 DNA. D genes are given only for firm matches. Clone size, where shown, is once, few, many, or a class for clones that have expanded.

>TRBJ2-7|few|-|TRBV6-1
CASSAGSSSYEQYF
TGTGCCAGCAGTGCGGGGTCTAGCTCCTACGAGCAGTACTTC
>TRBJ2-3|many|-|TRBV24-1
CATAEADTQYF
TGTGCCACCGCGGAGGCGGACACGCAGTATTTT
>TRBJ1-2|-|-|TRBV14
CASSQDTGHRYF
TGTGCCAGCAGCCAAGATACAGGACACCGATACTTC
>TRBJ1-5|many|TRBD1|TRBV28
CASSPGTVDSNQPQHF
TGTGCCAGCAGTCCAGGGACAGTTGATAGCAATCAGCCCCAGCATTTT
>TRBJ2-7|-|TRBD1|TRBV12-3/TRBV12-4
CASSFDRAYEQYF
TGTGCCAGCAGTTTTGACAGGGCCTACGAGCAGTACTTC
>TRBJ1-1|many|-|TRBV5-6
CASSLDPETEAFF
TGTGCCAGCAGCTTGGATCCCGAAACTGAAGCTTTCTTT
>TRBJ2-5|few|-|TRBV2
CASRQGSETQYF
TGTGCCAGCAGACAGGGATCGGAGACCCAGTACTTC
>TRBJ1-1|many|-|TRBV29-1
CSYRPRASEAFF
TGCAGCTATAGACCCCGGGCTTCGGAAGCTTTCTTT
>TRBJ1-2|-|-|TRBV7-2
CASSSLGNYGYTF
TGTGCCAGCAGCTCACTGGGAAACTATGGCTACACCTTC
>TRBJ1-5|few|TRBD1|TRBV28
CASVVTGQGFSNQPQHF
TGTGCCAGCGTCGTAACGGGACAGGGGTTTAGCAATCAGCCCCAGCATTTT
>TRBJ1-2|many|TRBD1|TRBV7-2
CASSLLPGQGSNYGYTF
TGTGCCAGCAGCTTGCTTCCGGGACAGGGTTCAAACTATGGCTACACCTTC
>TRBJ2-7|many|-|TRBV29-1
CSVYITYEQYF
TGCAGCGTTTACATCACCTACGAGCAGTACTTC
>TRBJ2-3|-|-|TRBV2
CAGSTSDRATQYF
-
>TRBJ2-1|few|TRBD2|TRBV10-3
CAIKTGGAYNEQFF
TGTGCCATCAAGACGGGAGGGGCCTACAATGAGCAGTTCTTC
>TRBJ1-2|many|TRBD1|TRBV29-1
CSVGQGDDYGYTF
TGCAGCGTTGGACAGGGGGACGACTATGGCTACACCTTC
>TRBJ1-5|few|TRBD1|TRBV6-6
CASSYSTGGYQPQHF
TGTGCCAGCAGTTATTCCACAGGGGGCTATCAGCCCCAGCATTTT
>TRBJ2-5|-|TRBD1|TRBV7-7
CASSQQGAGETQYF
TGTGCCAGCAGCCAACAGGGGGCGGGTGAGACCCAGTACTTC
>TRBJ2-2|many|-|TRBV12-3/TRBV12-4
CASRGSSGELFF
TGTGCCAGCAGGGGAAGTTCCGGGGAGCTGTTTTTT
>TRBJ2-2|many|-|TRBV7-6
CASSSARVGELFF
TGTGCCAGCAGCTCCGCCAGGGTTGGGGAGCTGTTTTTT
>TRBJ2-3|few|-|TRBV27
CASSLVGGLTGDTQYF
TGTGCCAGCAGTTTGGTAGGGGGACTAACGGGGGATACGCAGTATTTT
>TRBJ2-2|few|-|TRBV20-1
CSATYRSTGELFF
TGCAGTGCTACCTACCGTTCCACCGGGGAGCTGTTTTTT
>TRBJ2-6|many|TRBD1|TRBV7-9
CASSLSPQGALSGANVLTF
TGTGCCAGCAGCTTATCCCCACAGGGGGCCCTCTCTGGGGCCAACGTCCTGACTTTC
>TRBJ2-5|-|TRBD2|TRBV7-9
CASFGTSGGNTFQETQYF
TGTGCCAGCTTTGGGACTAGCGGGGGAAACACTTTCCAAGAGACCCAGTACTTC
>TRBJ2-3|-|TRBD1|TRBV6-1
CASGGQGAVGTDTQYF
TGTGCCAGCGGGGGTCAGGGGGCGGTAGGCACAGATACGCAGTATTTT
>TRBJ2-2|few|-|TRBV2
CASSEVSTANTGELFF
TGTGCCAGCAGTGAAGTTAGCACCGCGAACACCGGGGAGCTGTTTTTT
>TRBJ2-5|few|-|TRBV5-1
CASSLEASMETQYF
TGCGCCAGCAGCTTGGAGGCTAGCATGGAGACCCAGTACTTC
>TRBJ1-4|many|-|TRBV4-2
CASSLTRQRDEKLFF
TGTGCCAGCAGCCTAACTCGACAGAGGGATGAAAAACTGTTTTTT
>TRBJ2-3|many|-|TRBV5-1
CASSFGPGSSTDTQYF
TGCGCCAGCAGCTTTGGTCCGGGGAGCAGCACAGATACGCAGTATTTT
>TRBJ1-1|few|-|TRBV5-1
CASSLAFGDSGYAEAFF
TGCGCCAGCAGCTTGGCCTTTGGGGATTCGGGGTACGCTGAAGCTTTCTTT
>TRBJ2-2|many|-|TRBV20-1
CSARDAGRASNTGELFF
TGCAGTGCTAGAGATGCGGGGCGGGCCTCGAACACCGGGGAGCTGTTTTTT
>TRBJ2-2|many|-|TRBV11-2
CASSLNEVTGELFF
TGTGCCAGCAGCTTAAACGAGGTCACCGGGGAGCTGTTTTTT
>TRBJ2-7|few|-|TRBV12-3/TRBV12-4
CASSFQGPYEQYF
TGTGCCAGCAGTTTCCAGGGGCCATACGAGCAGTACTTC
>TRBJ2-7|few|TRBD2|TRBV20-1
CSAIPTSGRGEQYF
TGCAGTGCTATTCCGACTAGCGGGAGAGGCGAGCAGTACTTC
>TRBJ2-2|many|TRBD1|TRBV28
CASSPTGTGETGELFF
TGTGCCAGCAGCCCAACCGGGACAGGGGAAACCGGGGAGCTGTTTTTT
>TRBJ2-2|many|TRBD1|TRBV6-4
CASSRDSDTGELFF
TGTGCCAGCAGCCGGGACAGCGACACCGGGGAGCTGTTTTTT
>TRBJ2-1|-|-|TRBV3-1
CASARGTYNEQFF
TGTGCCAGCGCGAGAGGGACCTACAATGAGCAGTTCTTC
>TRBJ2-7|many|-|TRBV20-1
CSARGPYEQYF
TGCAGTGCTAGAGGACCCTACGAGCAGTACTTC
>TRBJ2-5|-|TRBD2|TRBV3-1
CASRLAGEGSETQYF
TGTGCCAGCAGGCTAGCGGGAGAGGGGTCTGAGACCCAGTACTTC
>TRBJ2-1|many|TRBD2|TRBV12-3/TRBV12-4
CASRPGLAGGQNYNEQFF
TGTGCCAGCAGACCCGGACTAGCGGGAGGGCAAAACTACAATGAGCAGTTCTTC
>TRBJ2-1|many|TRBD2|TRBV7-9
CASSELAGEYNEQFF
TGTGCCAGCAGCGAATTAGCGGGAGAGTACAATGAGCAGTTCTTC
>TRBJ2-4|many|-|TRBV10-2
CASSEPGDYVYIQYF
TGCGCCAGCAGTGAGCCGGGAGATTATGTATACATTCAGTACTTC
>TRBJ2-1|-|-|TRBV5-4
CASSLAGVNEQFF
TGTGCCAGCAGCTTGGCCGGGGTGAATGAGCAGTTCTTC
>TRBJ2-5|-|TRBD1|TRBV20-1
CSARGPQGGQRETQYF
TGCAGTGCTAGAGGACCACAGGGGGGTCAGCGGGAGACCCAGTACTTC
>TRBJ1-4|many|-|TRBV4-3
CASSQVLTYNEKLFF
TGCGCCAGCAGCCAAGTTTTAACCTATAATGAAAAACTGTTTTTT
>TRBJ2-7|many|-|TRBV6-2/TRBV6-3
CASRPRGVVDEQYF
TGTGCCAGCAGACCCAGGGGCGTGGTAGACGAGCAGTACTTC
>TRBJ2-1|-|TRBD1|TRBV7-2
CASSYDRVSRNEQFF
TGTGCCAGCAGTTACGACAGGGTGAGTCGAAATGAGCAGTTCTTC
>TRBJ2-5|few|TRBD2|TRBV7-2
CASSISGGQETQYF
TGTGCCAGCAGCATTAGCGGGGGGCAAGAGACCCAGTACTTC
>TRBJ1-1|few|-|TRBV5-1
CASSLGGATTEAFF
TGCGCCAGCAGCTTGGGTGGGGCGACCACTGAAGCTTTCTTT
>TRBJ1-5|-|-|TRBV27
CASSFWPNQPQHF
TGTGCCAGCAGTTTTTGGCCCAATCAGCCCCAGCATTTT
>TRBJ1-2|few|TRBD1|TRBV3-1
CASSQTGQGNYGYTF
TGTGCCAGCAGCCAGACGGGACAGGGGAACTATGGCTACACCTTC
>TRBJ2-7|few|-|TRBV6-5
CASSYSGRTYEQYF
TGTGCCAGCAGTTATAGTGGGAGAACCTACGAGCAGTACTTC
>TRBJ2-3|few|TRBD1|TRBV29-1
CSVDGTGTDTQYF
TGCAGCGTTGACGGGACAGGCACAGATACGCAGTATTTT
>TRBJ2-7|-|-|TRBV7-2
CASSLGGDTYEQYF
TGTGCCAGCAGCTTAGGAGGGGACACCTACGAGCAGTACTTC
>TRBJ2-7|-|-|TRBV28
CASSYGGAPYEQYF
TGTGCCAGCAGTTATGGCGGGGCGCCCTACGAGCAGTACTTC
>TRBJ2-7|many|TRBD2|TRBV7-9
CASSVREVVQYF
TGTGCCAGCAGCGTGCGGGAGGTTGTGCAGTACTTC
>TRBJ2-2|many|-|TRBV6-6
CASSSEPGELFF
TGTGCCAGCAGTTCGGAGCCCGGGGAGCTGTTTTTT
>TRBJ1-5|-|-|TRBV5-1
CASSLDGLRNQPQHF
TGCGCCAGCAGCCTGGACGGTCTTCGCAATCAGCCCCAGCATTTT